This T cell receptor (beta chain) was found in a study of cytomegalovirus exposure and HLA in healthy donors. A note on this clone: Its target is not known.

Vbeta (60) and Jbeta (13) primers were used in the PCR. Clones were read by immunoSEQ multiplex PCR, and TCRdb kept only the in-frame ones, dropping some. Of roughly 140,000 clones listed, 73% are singletons. V was pared by 5 bases and J by 7 bases, with 15 bases between. Germline V gives CDR1 MRHNA, CDR2 SNTAGT. The length of the CDR3 is 14 residues. Study conclusions and caveats: The authors excluded some V segments, including TRBV6-2 and TRBV6-3, as indistinguishable.

V usage is TRBV6-4 and J usage is TRBJ1-5; D is possibly TRBD1 (5 bases). Sequencing used PBMCs. The receptor was isolated from a human donor in good health. This chain's CDR3 is CASSKKQGEQPQHF. Written as DNA, the CDR3 is TGTGCCAGCAGTAAGAAGCAGGGCGAGCAGCCCCAGCATTTT.